This TCR beta chain came from a study of graft-versus-host responses after intestinal transplantation. The assay was immunoSEQ multiplex PCR, and TCRdb's table has in-frame clones only and misses some. The sample consists of 80,000 to 100,000 clones, roughly four fifths of them appearing once. On this clone: What it recognizes is unknown. A junction end diverges from the germline sequence, so it may reflect a read error.

This CDR3 has 13 residues. CDR1 and CDR2 (germline): MNHEY, SMNVEV (reference sequence). This receptor was taken from a human donor who received an intestinal transplant. Source: unstimulated CD8+ T cells sorted from spleen or lymph node cells, taken before intestinal transplant. This sequence joins TRBV27 and TRBJ2-1; 12 bases are shared with TRBD1. This chain's CDR3 is CVSGQGAYNKQFF. Here the CDR3 DNA reads TGTGTGTCGGGACAGGGGGCCTACAATAAGCAGTTCTTC.